These T cell receptor beta chains were read from a single sample in a study of tumor and adjacent non-tumor tissue in lung cancer. One entry per CDR3 protein results from TCRdb running MiXCR on the multiplex PCR reads. The table includes 85,000 to 100,000 distinct CDR3 sequences, approximately 70% detected once. Material for sequencing was lung tumor tissue. All receptors derive from a man between 60 and 75 years old with non-small cell lung cancer. Both conserved end residues are part of each CDR3. The D gene is left open where the match is weak. Clone size appears in some rows only: once, few, many, or a class for an expanded clone.

few | TRBJ2-7 | TRBV6-6 | - | CASNTAGTQTPHEQYF | TGTGCCAGCAATACCGCCGGGACCCAAACCCCCCACGAGCAGTACTTC
once | TRBJ1-2 | TRBV4-1 | - | CASSQYRAIYGYIF | TGCGCCAGTAGCCAATATCGGGCTATTTATGGCTACATCTTC
- | TRBJ2-2 | TRBV12-3/TRBV12-4 | - | CASSSGSTWELFF | TGTGCCAGCAGTTCAGGGAGTACCTGGGAGCTGTTTTTT
- | TRBJ2-7 | TRBV11-3 | - | CASSLVGQGLYEQYF | TGTGCCAGCAGCTTAGTTGGCCAGGGGCTCTACGAGCAGTACTTC
- | TRBJ1-5 | TRBV6-1 | - | CASRAWDNQPQHF | TGTGCCAGCAGAGCATGGGACAATCAGCCCCAGCATTTT
- | TRBJ2-5 | TRBV29-1 | TRBD1 | CSVAPTGQETKYF | TGCAGCGTCGCCCCGACAGGGCAAGAGACCAAGTACTTC
once | TRBJ2-2 | TRBV7-9 | - | CASSAGQTNTGELFF | TGTGCCAGCAGCGCGGGACAGACCAACACCGGGGAGCTGTTTTTT
- | TRBJ2-3 | TRBV11-2 | - | CASSFPRVNIDTQYF | TGTGCCAGCAGCTTCCCACGTGTGAACATAGATACGCAGTATTTT
many | TRBJ2-4 | TRBV5-6 | - | CASSLNVLPGAKNIQYF | TGTGCCAGCAGCTTGAATGTTCTACCCGGAGCCAAAAACATTCAGTACTTC
- | TRBJ1-5 | TRBV6-5 | - | CASNYSAGVGNQPQHF | TGTGCCAGTAATTACTCGGCGGGGGTCGGGAATCAGCCCCAGCATTTT
- | TRBJ1-1 | TRBV5-5 | - | CASIPEGTTGAFF | TGTGCCAGCATTCCCGAGGGTACCACTGGAGCTTTCTTT
- | TRBJ1-1 | TRBV7-9 | - | CASSTLANTEAFF | TGTGCCAGCAGCACCCTGGCGAACACTGAAGCTTTCTTT
- | TRBJ2-3 | TRBV4-1 | TRBD2 | CTSCLARAGGTDTQYF | TGCACCAGCTGCCTCGCCAGAGCGGGAGGGACAGATACGCAGTATTTT
- | TRBJ2-5 | TRBV20-1 | - | CSPDRGVTQYF | TGCAGTCCTGATAGGGGGGTGACCCAGTACTTC
many | TRBJ2-7 | TRBV13 | - | CASSFQVTKEQYF | TGTGCCAGCAGCTTCCAGGTCACGAAGGAGCAGTACTTC
once | TRBJ2-1 | TRBV6-2/TRBV6-3 | TRBD2 | CASITPIIAGGNVQFF | TGTGCCAGCATCACCCCGATAATAGCGGGGGGCAATGTGCAGTTCTTC
- | TRBJ2-1 | TRBV5-6 | - | CTSSRSGRYNEHFF | TGTACCAGCAGCAGGTCAGGAAGATACAATGAGCACTTCTTC
many | TRBJ2-1 | TRBV20-1 | - | CSARGLAGVHEQFF | TGCAGTGCTAGAGGTTTAGCAGGCGTCCATGAGCAGTTCTTC
- | TRBJ2-5 | TRBV11-2 | TRBD2 | CSSSLHGLAVQETQNF | TGTTCCAGCAGCTTACACGGACTAGCAGTCCAAGAGACCCAGAACTTC
- | TRBJ2-7 | TRBV20-1 | - | CSTRTHDSYEQYF | TGCAGTACTAGAACCCACGATTCCTACGAGCAGTACTTC
- | TRBJ2-1 | TRBV11-3 | - | CDSSLRMRNEQFF | TGTGACAGCAGCTTACGAATGAGGAATGAGCAATTCTTC
- | TRBJ2-1 | TRBV24-1 | - | CATSDPRESSYNEQFF | TGTGCCACCAGTGATCCCAGGGAGAGCTCCTACAATGAGCAGTTCTTC
- | TRBJ2-2 | TRBV4-1 | TRBD1 | CASNSVGQGTTGELFF | TGCGCCAGTAACTCAGTGGGACAGGGTACCACCGGGGAGCTGTTTTTT
- | TRBJ2-6 | TRBV11-2 | - | CASSLLGLSGANVLTF | TGTGCCAGCAGCTTATTGGGTTTATCTGGGGCCAACGTCCTGACTTTC
- | TRBJ2-3 | TRBV4-3 | - | CASSHRLGASVSTDAQYF | TGCGCCAGCAGCCACAGACTTGGGGCTAGCGTGAGCACAGATGCGCAGTATTTT
- | TRBJ2-7 | TRBV4-3 | - | CASSQTVSQKYF | TGCGCCAGCAGCCAAACCGTGTCGCAGAAGTACTTC
- | TRBJ2-3 | TRBV6-5 | - | CACSYASSTDTHYF | TGTGCCTGCAGTTACGCGTCTAGCACAGATACGCACTATTTT
- | TRBJ2-7 | TRBV5-4 | - | CVSSLEKGSHREQYF | TGTGTCAGCAGCCTGGAAAAGGGCAGCCACCGTGAGCAATACTTC
- | TRBJ2-5 | TRBV6-2/TRBV6-3 | - | CAGRDVNKDTQYF | TGTGCCGGACGGGACGTGAACAAAGATACCCAGTACTTC
many | TRBJ2-7 | TRBV20-1 | - | CSAPLPERGYEQYF | TGCAGTGCTCCCCTGCCGGAGAGAGGGTACGAGCAGTACTTC
- | TRBJ2-1 | TRBV15 | TRBD1 | CATSRVGQGKDDEQFF | TGTGCCACCAGCAGAGTTGGACAGGGGAAGGATGATGAGCAGTTCTTC
many | TRBJ2-7 | TRBV4-2 | TRBD2 | CASSQDPQAGGYEQYF | TGTGCCAGCAGCCAAGATCCACAAGCGGGAGGCTACGAGCAGTACTTC